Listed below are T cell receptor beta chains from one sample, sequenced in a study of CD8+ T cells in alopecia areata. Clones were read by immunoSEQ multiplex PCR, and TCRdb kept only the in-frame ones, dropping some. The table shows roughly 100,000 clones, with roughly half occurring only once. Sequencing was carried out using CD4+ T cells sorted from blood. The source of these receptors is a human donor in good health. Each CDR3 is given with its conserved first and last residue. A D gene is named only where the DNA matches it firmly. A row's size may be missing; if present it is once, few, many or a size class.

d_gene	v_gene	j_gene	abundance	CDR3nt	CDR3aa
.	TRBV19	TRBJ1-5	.	TGTGCCAGTAGTACTACCTTACAGCCCCAGCATTTT	CASSTTLQPQHF
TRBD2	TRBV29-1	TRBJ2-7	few	TGCAGTGCGGAGCGGGGGCAGGGTACGTCCGAGCAGTACTTC	CSAERGQGTSEQYF
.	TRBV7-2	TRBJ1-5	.	TGTGCCAGCAGCTTAGGGCAACCAAGCAATCAGCCCCAGCATTTT	CASSLGQPSNQPQHF
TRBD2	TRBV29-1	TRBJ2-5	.	TGCAGCGTTGGTTCCTTTCTCGGCGGGGGGGCACCGAGCGAGACCCAGTACTTC	CSVGSFLGGGAPSETQYF
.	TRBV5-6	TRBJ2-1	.	TGTGCCAGCAGCTGGGAGAATGAGCAGTTCTTC	CASSWENEQFF
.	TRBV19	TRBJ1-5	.	TGTGCCAGTAGTATACGCAGGGGTGATCAGCCCCAGCATTTT	CASSIRRGDQPQHF
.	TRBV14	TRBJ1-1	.	TGTGCCAGCAGCAAACAGATGAACACTGAAGCTTTCTTT	CASSKQMNTEAFF
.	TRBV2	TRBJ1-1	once	TGTGCCGCCAAGAGGAAGACTGAAGCTTTCTTT	CAAKRKTEAFF
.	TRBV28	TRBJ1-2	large	TGTGCCAGCAGTTTAGGTCAGGGGCGAGATGGCTACACCTTC	CASSLGQGRDGYTF
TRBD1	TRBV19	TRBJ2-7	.	TGTGCCAGTAGTTTCGACCAGGGGGCCTACGAGCAGTACTTC	CASSFDQGAYEQYF
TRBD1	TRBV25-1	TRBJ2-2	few	TGTGCCAGCAGTGACTCGGGACAGGGGGCCACCGGGGAGCTGTTTTTT	CASSDSGQGATGELFF
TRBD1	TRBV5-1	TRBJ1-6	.	TGCGCCAGCAATGTGGGACAGGATAATTCACCCCTCCACTTT	CASNVGQDNSPLHF
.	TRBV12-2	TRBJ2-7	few	TGTGCAAGTCTAGGCTCGAGGGGATCCTACGAGCAGTACTTC	CASLGSRGSYEQYF
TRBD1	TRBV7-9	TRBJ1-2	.	TGTGCCAGCAGCTTGGGACAGAACTATGGCTACACCTTC	CASSLGQNYGYTF
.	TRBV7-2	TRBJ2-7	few	TGTGCCAGCAGCCCGAGGCTGGGGGAGCAGTACTTC	CASSPRLGEQYF
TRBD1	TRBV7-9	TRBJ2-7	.	TGTGCCAGCAGCCGGGGACAGGGGCCCTACGAGCAGTACTTC	CASSRGQGPYEQYF
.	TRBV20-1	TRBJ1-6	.	TGCAGTGGATTTCGGAACGGAGCCCTCCACTTT	CSGFRNGALHF
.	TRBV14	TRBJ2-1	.	TGTGCCAGCAGCCAAGGAATCGGGGGCGAGCAGTTCTTC	CASSQGIGGEQFF
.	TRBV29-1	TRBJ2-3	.	TGCAGCGCAGTGGACAGCCCGGCGGATACGCAGTATTTT	CSAVDSPADTQYF
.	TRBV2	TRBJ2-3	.	TGTGCCAGCAGTGCCACGTATAGCACAGATACGCAGTATTTT	CASSATYSTDTQYF
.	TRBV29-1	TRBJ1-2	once	TGCAGCGTTGTGGTCCAAAACTATGGCTACACCTTC	CSVVVQNYGYTF
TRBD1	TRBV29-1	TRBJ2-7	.	TGCAGCGGTACAGGGGTCGGTCCTCACCACGAGCAGTACTTC	CSGTGVGPHHEQYF
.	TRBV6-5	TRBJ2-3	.	TGTGCCAGCAGTGCCTGGGGGTCCGGCACAGATACGCAGTATTTT	CASSAWGSGTDTQYF
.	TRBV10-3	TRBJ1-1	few	TGTGCCATCAAAGGGACACAGGAGTTCGTCACTGAAGCTTTCTTT	CAIKGTQEFVTEAFF
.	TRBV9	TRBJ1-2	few	TGTGCCAGCGGTCAAGACAGTGGCTATGGCTACACCTTC	CASGQDSGYGYTF
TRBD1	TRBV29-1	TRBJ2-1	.	TGCAGCCCTTGGGGGGGACAGGGTGAGCAGTTCTTC	CSPWGGQGEQFF
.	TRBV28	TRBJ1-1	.	TGTGCCAGCAGTCCACCATCACTCGGGACTGAAGCTTTCTTT	CASSPPSLGTEAFF
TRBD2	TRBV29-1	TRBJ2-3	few	TGCAGTTATGTAGCGGGGGCCGTCACAGATACGCAGTATTTT	CSYVAGAVTDTQYF
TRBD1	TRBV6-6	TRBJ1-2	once	TGTGCCAGCAGCCTGACAGGGGCCGACTATGGCTACACCTTC	CASSLTGADYGYTF
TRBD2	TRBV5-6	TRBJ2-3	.	TGTGCCAGCAGCTTCAGGACTAGCGGAACAGATACGCAGTATTTT	CASSFRTSGTDTQYF
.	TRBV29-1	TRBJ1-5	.	TGCAGCGTTGGGGGGGGGACGGCTAATCAGCCCCAGCATTTT	CSVGGGTANQPQHF
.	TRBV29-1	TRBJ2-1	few	TGCAGCGCCGCGGACTCTCCGAGCTCCTACAATGAGCAGTTCTTC	CSAADSPSSYNEQFF
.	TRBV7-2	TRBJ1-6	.	TGTGCCAGCAGCTTAGCGCACTCGCAAAATTCACCCCTCCACTTT	CASSLAHSQNSPLHF
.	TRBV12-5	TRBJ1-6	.	TGTGCTAGTGGTTTGGAACAGGGTTCACCCCTCCACTTT	CASGLEQGSPLHF
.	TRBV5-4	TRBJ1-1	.	TGTGCCAGCAGTCGGACAGAGGTTGAAGCTTTCTTT	CASSRTEVEAFF
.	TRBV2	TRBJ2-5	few	TGTGCCAGCAGAGTTCAGCCAGTGGGGGGAGAGACCCAGTACTTC	CASRVQPVGGETQYF
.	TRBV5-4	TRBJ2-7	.	TGTGCCAGCAGCAAGGGCCCTCCCTACGAGCAGTACTTC	CASSKGPPYEQYF
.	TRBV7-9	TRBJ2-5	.	TGTGCCAGCAGCCCGTACCAAGAGACCCAGTACTTC	CASSPYQETQYF
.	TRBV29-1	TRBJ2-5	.	TGCAGCGTTTTGGGGACCGAAGAGACCCAGTACTTC	CSVLGTEETQYF
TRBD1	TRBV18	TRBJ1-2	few	TGTGCCAGCTCACCAGTGGGACAGGGGATCGGAAACGGCTACACCTTC	CASSPVGQGIGNGYTF
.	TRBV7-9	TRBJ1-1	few	TGTGCCAGCAGCGCCCAAACAGCGGCCCAGGAAGCTTTCTTT	CASSAQTAAQEAFF
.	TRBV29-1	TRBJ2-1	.	TGCAGCGTTTCCCGGACCCTAAATGAGCAGTTCTTC	CSVSRTLNEQFF
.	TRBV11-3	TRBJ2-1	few	TGTGCCAGCAGCTCCAGGGTGAATGAGCAGTTCTTC	CASSSRVNEQFF
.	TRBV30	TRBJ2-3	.	TGTGCCTGGAGCGAGGGGTCCCAAGATACGCAGTATTTT	CAWSEGSQDTQYF
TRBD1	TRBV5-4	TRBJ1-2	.	TGTGCCAGCAGCTTGGCGACAGGGAATTACTATGGCTACACCTTC	CASSLATGNYYGYTF